This T cell receptor beta chain came from a study of blood T cell repertoires in COVID-19. Looking at the study overall: T cells, B-cell-depleted T cells, or PBMCs provided the cDNA or gDNA that served as material.

In the original analysis: From reference gene primer amplification, estimates of nucleated cell counts were derived. The protocol was immunoSEQ multiplex PCR, while the TCRdb copy is restricted to in-frame clones and leaves out a portion. The V and J calls and the clone size are those of that table, but D and trimming were determined from the DNA. Among more than 150,000 clones listed, around 84% were seen once. CDR1 is GTSNPN, CDR2 SVGIG, per germline (reference sequence). The CDR3 consists of 12 residues. V gave up 4 bases and J gave up 5 bases, with 11 bases separating them. This chain joins TRBV30 and TRBJ2-5; possible D gene TRBD2, 6 bases. The clonotype comes from a woman in her forties or fifties with acute or convalescent COVID-19. The specimen was peripheral blood. The CDR3 DNA sequence: TGTGCCTGGAAATACGGGAGCGAGACCCAGTACTTC. It yields the protein CAWKYGSETQYF. The full variable domain, with the rest looked up from reference TRBV30 and TRBJ2-5, is SQTIHQWPATLVQPVGSPLSLECTVEGTSNPNLYWYRQAAGRGLQLLFYSVGIGQISSEVPQNLSASRPQDRQFILSSKKLLLSDSGFYLCAWKYGSETQYFGPGTRLLVL.